This T cell receptor (beta chain) was identified in a study of blood T cell repertoires in COVID-19. Study background: Material from acute and convalescent COVID-19 was sourced from the United States, Italy and Spain.

In the original analysis: Reference gene primer amplification yielded estimated nucleated cell counts. Assay: immunoSEQ multiplex PCR; the TCRdb copy retains only in-frame clones and omits some. The V and J calls and clone size were taken over from that table, and D and trimming were inferred from the DNA. The data show about 190,000 clones, 80% to 95% seen once. V was shortened by 6 bases and J by 3 bases, with 11 bases between the two germline ends. The CDR3 extends over 13 amino acids. CDR1 and CDR2 from the germline V gene are KGHSH and LQKENI. The sequence derives from a man in his fifties or sixties with acute or convalescent COVID-19. V gene TRBV18 combines with J gene TRBJ1-1; D is undetermined. The specimen sequenced was peripheral blood. For the CDR3, the DNA is TGTGCCAGCTCTGTTGACGGGGACACTGAAGCTTTCTTT. Its translation is CASSVDGDTEAFF.